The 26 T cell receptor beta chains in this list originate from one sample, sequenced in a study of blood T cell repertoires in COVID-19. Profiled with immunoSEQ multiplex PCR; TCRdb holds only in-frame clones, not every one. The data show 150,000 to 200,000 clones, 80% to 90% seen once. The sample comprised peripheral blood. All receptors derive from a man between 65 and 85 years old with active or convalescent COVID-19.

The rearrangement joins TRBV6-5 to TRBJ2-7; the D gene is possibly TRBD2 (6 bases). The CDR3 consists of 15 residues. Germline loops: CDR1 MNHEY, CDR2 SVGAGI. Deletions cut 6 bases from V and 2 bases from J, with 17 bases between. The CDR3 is CASSRRRGSPYEQYF. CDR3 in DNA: TGTGCCAGCAGCCGACGGCGGGGATCGCCCTACGAGCAGTACTTC.

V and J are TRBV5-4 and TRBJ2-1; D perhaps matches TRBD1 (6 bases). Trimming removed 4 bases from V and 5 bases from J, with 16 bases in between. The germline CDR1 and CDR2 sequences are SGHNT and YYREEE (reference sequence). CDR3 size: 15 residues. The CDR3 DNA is TGTGCCAGCAGCCTGCAGGGGTCGAGAAACAATGAGCAGTTCTTC. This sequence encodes CASSLQGSRNNEQFF.

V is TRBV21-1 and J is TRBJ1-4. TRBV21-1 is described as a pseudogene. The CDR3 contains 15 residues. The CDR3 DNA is TGTGCCAGCAGCTGGGGGAGGGCAGTTAATGAAAAACTGTTTTTT. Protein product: CASSWGRAVNEKLFF.

CDR3: CASSQYSGVNYGYTF. CDR3 nucleotides: TGCGCCAGCAGCCAGTATTCAGGGGTTAACTATGGCTACACCTTC. The genes are TRBV4-3 and TRBJ1-2; D is possibly TRBD1 (6 bases). The CDR3 consists of 15 residues. Germline values: CDR1 LGHNA, CDR2 YSLEER. V dropped 3 bases and J dropped 1 base, with 12 bases sitting between them.

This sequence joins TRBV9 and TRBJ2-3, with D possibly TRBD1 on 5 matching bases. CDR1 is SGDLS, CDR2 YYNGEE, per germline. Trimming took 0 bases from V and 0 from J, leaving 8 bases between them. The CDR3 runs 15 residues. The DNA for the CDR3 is TGTGCCAGCAGCGTAGGACAGAAGAGCACAGATACGCAGTATTTT. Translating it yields CASSVGQKSTDTQYF.

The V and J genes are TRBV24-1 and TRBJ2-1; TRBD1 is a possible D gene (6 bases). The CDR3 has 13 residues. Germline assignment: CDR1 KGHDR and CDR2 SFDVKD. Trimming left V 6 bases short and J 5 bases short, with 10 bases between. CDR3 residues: CATSPAGDNEQFF. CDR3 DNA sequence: TGTGCCACCAGTCCCGCAGGGGACAATGAGCAGTTCTTC.

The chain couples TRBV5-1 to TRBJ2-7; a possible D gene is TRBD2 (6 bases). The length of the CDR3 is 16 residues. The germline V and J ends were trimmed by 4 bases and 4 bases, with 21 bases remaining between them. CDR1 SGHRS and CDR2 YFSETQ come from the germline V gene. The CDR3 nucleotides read TGCGCCAGCAGCCCCTCCCCTAGTGCGGGACGGTACGAGCAGTACTTC. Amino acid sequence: CASSPSPSAGRYEQYF.

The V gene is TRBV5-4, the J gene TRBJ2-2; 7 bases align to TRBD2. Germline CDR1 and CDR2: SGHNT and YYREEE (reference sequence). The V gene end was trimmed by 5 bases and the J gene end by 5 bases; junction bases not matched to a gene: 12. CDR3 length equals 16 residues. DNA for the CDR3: TGTGCCAGCAGTACCGGGACTATGAGTTTAACCGGGGAGCTGTTTTTT. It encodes CASSTGTMSLTGELFF. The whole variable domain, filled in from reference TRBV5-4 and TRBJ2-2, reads ETGVTQSPTHLIKTRGQQVTLRCSSQSGHNTVSWYQQALGQGPQFIFQYYREEENGRGNFPPRFSGLQFPNYSSELNVNALELDDSALYLCASSTGTMSLTGELFFGEGSRLTVL.

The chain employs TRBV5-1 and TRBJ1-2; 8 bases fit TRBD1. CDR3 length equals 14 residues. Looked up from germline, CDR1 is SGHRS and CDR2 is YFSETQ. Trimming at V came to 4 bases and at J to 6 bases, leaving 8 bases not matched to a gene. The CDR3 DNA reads TGCGCCAGCAGCCCTCAAACGGACAGGGATGGCTACACCTTC. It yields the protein CASSPQTDRDGYTF.

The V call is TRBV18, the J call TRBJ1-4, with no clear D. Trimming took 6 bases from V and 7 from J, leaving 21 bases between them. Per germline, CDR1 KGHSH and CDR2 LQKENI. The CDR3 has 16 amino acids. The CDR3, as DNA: TGTGCCAGCTCCAGTATCCGCGGGTCCGGTGGTGAAAAACTGTTTTTT. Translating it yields CASSSIRGSGGEKLFF.

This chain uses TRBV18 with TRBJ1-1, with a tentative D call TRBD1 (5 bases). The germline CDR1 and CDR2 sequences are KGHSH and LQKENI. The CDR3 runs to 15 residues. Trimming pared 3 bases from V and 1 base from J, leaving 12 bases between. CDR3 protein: CASSPLAGSNTEAFF. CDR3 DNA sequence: TGTGCCAGCTCACCCTTGGCAGGGTCGAACACTGAAGCTTTCTTT.

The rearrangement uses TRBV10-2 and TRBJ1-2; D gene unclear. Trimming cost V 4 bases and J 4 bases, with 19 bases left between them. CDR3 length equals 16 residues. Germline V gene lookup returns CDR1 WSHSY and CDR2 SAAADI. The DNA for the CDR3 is TGCGCCAGCAGTGTGGTCAGGTCGGGGAAGCTCTATGGCTACACCTTC. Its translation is CASSVVRSGKLYGYTF.

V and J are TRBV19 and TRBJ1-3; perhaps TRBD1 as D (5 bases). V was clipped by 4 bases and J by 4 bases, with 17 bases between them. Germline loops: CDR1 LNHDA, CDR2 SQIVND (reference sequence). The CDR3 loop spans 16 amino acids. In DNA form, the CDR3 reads TGTGCCAGTAGTACTCCATTGGGACTATCCGGAAACACCATATATTTT. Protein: CASSTPLGLSGNTIYF.

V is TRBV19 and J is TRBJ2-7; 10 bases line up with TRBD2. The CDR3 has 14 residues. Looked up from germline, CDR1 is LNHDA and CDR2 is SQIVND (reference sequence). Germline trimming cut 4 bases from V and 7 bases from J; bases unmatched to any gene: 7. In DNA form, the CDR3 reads TGTGCCAGTAGTACCCCGGGACTAGCGAGGGAGCAGTACTTC. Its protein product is CASSTPGLAREQYF. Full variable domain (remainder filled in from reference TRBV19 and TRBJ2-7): DGGITQSPKYLFRKEGQNVTLSCEQNLNHDAMYWYRQDPGQGLRLIYYSQIVNDFQKGDIAEGYSVSREKKESFPLTVTSAQKNPTAFYLCASSTPGLAREQYFGPGTRLTVT.

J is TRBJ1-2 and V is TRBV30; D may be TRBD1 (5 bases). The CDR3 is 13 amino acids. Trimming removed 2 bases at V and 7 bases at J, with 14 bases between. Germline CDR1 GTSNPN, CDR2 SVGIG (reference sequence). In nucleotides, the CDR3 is TGTGCCTGGAGTTTACCCCAGGGCGGTGGCTACACCTTC. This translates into CAWSLPQGGGYTF.

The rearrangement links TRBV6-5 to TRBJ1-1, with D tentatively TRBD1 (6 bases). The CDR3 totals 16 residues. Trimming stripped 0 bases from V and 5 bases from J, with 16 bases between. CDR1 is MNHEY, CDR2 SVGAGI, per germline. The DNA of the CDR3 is TGTGCCAGCAGTTACTCGTACAGGGTTCCCTGGACTGAAGCTTTCTTT. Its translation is CASSYSYRVPWTEAFF.

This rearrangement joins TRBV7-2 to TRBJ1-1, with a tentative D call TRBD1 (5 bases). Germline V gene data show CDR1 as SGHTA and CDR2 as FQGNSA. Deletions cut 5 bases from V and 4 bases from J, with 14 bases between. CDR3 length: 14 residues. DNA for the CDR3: TGTGCCAGCAGCCCCGGGGGGACGGGCACTGAAGCTTTCTTT. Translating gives CASSPGGTGTEAFF.

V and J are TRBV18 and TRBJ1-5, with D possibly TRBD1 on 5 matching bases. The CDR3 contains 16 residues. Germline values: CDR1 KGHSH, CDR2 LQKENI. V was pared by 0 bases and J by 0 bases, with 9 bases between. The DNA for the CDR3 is TGTGCCAGCTCACCACCCGGGGGGAATAGCAATCAGCCCCAGCATTTT. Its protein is CASSPPGGNSNQPQHF.

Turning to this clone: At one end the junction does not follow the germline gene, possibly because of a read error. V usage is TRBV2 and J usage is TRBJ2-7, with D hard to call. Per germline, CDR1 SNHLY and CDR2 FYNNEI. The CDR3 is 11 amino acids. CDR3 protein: CASSEGPGCDF. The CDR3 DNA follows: TGTGCCAGCAGTGAAGGTCCCGGGTGTGACTTC.

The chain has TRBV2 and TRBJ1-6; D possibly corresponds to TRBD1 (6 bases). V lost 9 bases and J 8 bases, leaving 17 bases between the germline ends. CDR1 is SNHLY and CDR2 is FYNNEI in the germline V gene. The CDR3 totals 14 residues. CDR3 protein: CASGQGLPDSPLHF. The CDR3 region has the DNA TGTGCCAGTGGCCAGGGGCTCCCGGATTCACCCCTCCACTTT.

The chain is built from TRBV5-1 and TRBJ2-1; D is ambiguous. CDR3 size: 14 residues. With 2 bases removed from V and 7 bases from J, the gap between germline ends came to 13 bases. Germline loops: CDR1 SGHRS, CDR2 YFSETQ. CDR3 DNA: TGCGCCAGCAGCTTCTCCCTACTGAAGAATGAGCAGTTCTTC. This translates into CASSFSLLKNEQFF.

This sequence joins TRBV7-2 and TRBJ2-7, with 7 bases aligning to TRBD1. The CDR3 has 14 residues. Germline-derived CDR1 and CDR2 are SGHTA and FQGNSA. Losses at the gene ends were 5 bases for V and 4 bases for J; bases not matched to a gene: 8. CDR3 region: CASSPPFRGYEQYF. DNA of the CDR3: TGTGCCAGCAGCCCTCCGTTCAGGGGGTACGAGCAGTACTTC. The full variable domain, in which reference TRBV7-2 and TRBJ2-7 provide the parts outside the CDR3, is GAGVSQSPSNKVTEKGKDVELRCDPISGHTALYWYRQSLGQGLEFLIYFQGNSAPDKSGLPSDRFSAERTGGSVSTLTIQRTQQEDSAVYLCASSPPFRGYEQYFGPGTRLTVT.

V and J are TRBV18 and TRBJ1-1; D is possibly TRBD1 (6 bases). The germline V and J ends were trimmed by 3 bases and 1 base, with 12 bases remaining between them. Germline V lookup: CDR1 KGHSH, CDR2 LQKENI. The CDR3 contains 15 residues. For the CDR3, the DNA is TGTGCCAGCTCACCCGTGGGGGCGACGAACACTGAAGCTTTCTTT. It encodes CASSPVGATNTEAFF.

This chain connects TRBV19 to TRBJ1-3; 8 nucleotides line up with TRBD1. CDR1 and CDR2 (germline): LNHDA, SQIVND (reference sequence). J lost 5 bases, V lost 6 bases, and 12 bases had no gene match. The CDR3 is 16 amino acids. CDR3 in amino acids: CASSLDRGLERNTIYF. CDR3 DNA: TGTGCCAGTAGCCTCGACAGGGGTTTGGAGAGAAACACCATATATTTT.

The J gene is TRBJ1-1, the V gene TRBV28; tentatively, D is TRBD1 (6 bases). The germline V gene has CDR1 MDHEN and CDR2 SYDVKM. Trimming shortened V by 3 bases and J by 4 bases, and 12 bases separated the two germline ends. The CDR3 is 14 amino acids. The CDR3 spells CASSFERGGTEAFF. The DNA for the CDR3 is TGTGCCAGCAGTTTTGAAAGGGGGGGCACTGAAGCTTTCTTT.

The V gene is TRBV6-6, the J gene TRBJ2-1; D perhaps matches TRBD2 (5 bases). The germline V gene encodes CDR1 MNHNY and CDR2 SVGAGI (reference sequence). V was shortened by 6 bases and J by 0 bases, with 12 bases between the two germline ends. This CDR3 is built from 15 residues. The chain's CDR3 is CASRQDFSSYNEQFF. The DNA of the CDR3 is TGTGCCAGCAGGCAGGACTTCAGCTCCTACAATGAGCAGTTCTTC.